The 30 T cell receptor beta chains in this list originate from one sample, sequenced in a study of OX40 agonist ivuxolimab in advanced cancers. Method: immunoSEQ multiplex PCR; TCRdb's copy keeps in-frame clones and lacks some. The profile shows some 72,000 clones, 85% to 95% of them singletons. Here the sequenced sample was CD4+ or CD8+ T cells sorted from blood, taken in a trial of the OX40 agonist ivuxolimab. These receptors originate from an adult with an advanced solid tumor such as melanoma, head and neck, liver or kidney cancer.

Written as DNA, the CDR3 is TGTGCCAGTAGTACCCCGGGACAGTTATCCTCCGGGGAGCTGTTTTTT. Its protein product is CASSTPGQLSSGELFF. V gene TRBV19 combines with J gene TRBJ2-2; TRBD1 matches at 7 bases. V dropped 4 bases and J dropped 6; count of bases not matched to a gene: 11. The CDR3 contains 16 residues. Germline CDR1 is LNHDA and CDR2 is SQIVND (reference sequence).

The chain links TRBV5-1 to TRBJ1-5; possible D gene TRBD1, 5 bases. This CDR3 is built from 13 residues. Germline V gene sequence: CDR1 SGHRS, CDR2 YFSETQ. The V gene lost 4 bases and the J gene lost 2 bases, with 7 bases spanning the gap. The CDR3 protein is CASSPQGNQPQHF. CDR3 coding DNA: TGCGCCAGCAGCCCACAGGGCAATCAGCCCCAGCATTTT.

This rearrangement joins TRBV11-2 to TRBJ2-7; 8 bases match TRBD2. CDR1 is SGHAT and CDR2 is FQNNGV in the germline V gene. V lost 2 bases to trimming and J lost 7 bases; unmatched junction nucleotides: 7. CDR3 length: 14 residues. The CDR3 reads CASSLWVAGYEQYF. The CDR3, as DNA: TGTGCCAGCAGCTTATGGGTAGCGGGATATGAGCAGTACTTC.

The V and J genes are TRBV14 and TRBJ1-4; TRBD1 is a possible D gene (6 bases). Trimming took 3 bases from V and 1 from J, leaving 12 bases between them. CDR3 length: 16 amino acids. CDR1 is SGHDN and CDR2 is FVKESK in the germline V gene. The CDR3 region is CASSQGRRGTNEKLFF. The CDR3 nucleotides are TGTGCCAGCAGCCAGGGTCGCAGGGGAACTAATGAAAAACTGTTTTTT.

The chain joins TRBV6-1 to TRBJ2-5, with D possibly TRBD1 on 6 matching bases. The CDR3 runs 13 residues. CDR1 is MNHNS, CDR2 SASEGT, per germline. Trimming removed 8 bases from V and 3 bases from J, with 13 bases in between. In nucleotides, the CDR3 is TGTGCCAGCCGGGACAACATAAAAGAGACCCAGTACTTC. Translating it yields CASRDNIKETQYF.

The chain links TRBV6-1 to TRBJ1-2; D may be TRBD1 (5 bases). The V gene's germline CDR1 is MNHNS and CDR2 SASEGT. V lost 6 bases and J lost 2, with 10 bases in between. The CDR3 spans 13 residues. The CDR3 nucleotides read TGTGCCAGCAGGGACACGGTGAACTATGGCTACACCTTC. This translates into CASRDTVNYGYTF.

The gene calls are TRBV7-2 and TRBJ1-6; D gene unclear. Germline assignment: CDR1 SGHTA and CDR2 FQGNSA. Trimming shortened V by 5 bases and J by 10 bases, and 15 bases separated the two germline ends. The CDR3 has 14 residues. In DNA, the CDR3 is TGTGCCAGCAGCCTTGTGGGGTACGGATCACCCCTCCACTTT. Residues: CASSLVGYGSPLHF.

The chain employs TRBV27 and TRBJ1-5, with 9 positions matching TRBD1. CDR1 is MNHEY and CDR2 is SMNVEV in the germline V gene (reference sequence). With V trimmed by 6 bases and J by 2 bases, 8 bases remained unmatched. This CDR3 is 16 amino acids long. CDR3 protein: CASRTGQGQGNQPQHF. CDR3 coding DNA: TGTGCCAGCAGGACCGGACAGGGGCAAGGCAATCAGCCCCAGCATTTT.

CDR3 sequence reads: CAHGARATNEKLFF. The CDR3 nucleotides read TGTGCCCACGGCGCCCGTGCAACTAATGAAAAACTGTTTTTT. This chain joins TRBV6-6 and TRBJ1-4; D remains ambiguous. The CDR3 runs 14 residues. From germline, CDR1 is MNHNY and CDR2 SVGAGI (reference sequence). V was shortened by 11 bases and J by 0 bases, with 13 bases between the two germline ends.

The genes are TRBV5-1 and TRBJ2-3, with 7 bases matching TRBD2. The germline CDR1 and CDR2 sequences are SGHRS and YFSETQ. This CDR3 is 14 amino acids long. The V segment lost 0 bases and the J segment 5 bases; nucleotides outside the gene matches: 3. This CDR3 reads CASSLGTGGDTQYF. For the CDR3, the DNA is TGCGCCAGCAGCTTGGGGACGGGAGGAGATACGCAGTATTTT. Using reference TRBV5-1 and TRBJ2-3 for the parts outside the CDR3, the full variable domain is KAGVTQTPRYLIKTRGQQVTLSCSPISGHRSVSWYQQTPGQGLQFLFEYFSETQRNKGNFPGRFSGRQFSNSRSEMNVSTLELGDSALYLCASSLGTGGDTQYFGPGTRLTVL.

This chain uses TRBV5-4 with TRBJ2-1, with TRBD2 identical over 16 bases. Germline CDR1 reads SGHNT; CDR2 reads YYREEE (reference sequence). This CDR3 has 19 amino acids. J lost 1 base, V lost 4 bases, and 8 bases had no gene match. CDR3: CASSLGTSGRARSYNEQFF. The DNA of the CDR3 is TGTGCCAGCAGCCTCGGGACTAGCGGGAGGGCCAGATCCTACAATGAGCAGTTCTTC.

The CDR3 DNA sequence: TGTGCCAGCAGTTACTCGAGCCGGCCGTTAGAGACCCAGTACTTC. As protein: CASSYSSRPLETQYF. The V call is TRBV6-5, the J call TRBJ2-5; D is ambiguous. Trimming pared 0 bases from V and 4 bases from J, leaving 12 bases between. The CDR3 runs 15 residues. Germline lookup yields CDR1 MNHEY and CDR2 SVGAGI.

In nucleotides, the CDR3 is TGTGCCAGCAGCTTATCGGGCAGGGACGTGGATACGCAGTATTTT. Amino acid sequence: CASSLSGRDVDTQYF. The gene calls are TRBV5-6 and TRBJ2-3; D might be TRBD1 or TRBD2, each matching 5 bases. This CDR3 is 15 amino acids long. V was shortened by 2 bases and J by 6 bases, with 16 bases between the two germline ends. Germline V CDR1 and CDR2: SGHDT, YYEEEE.

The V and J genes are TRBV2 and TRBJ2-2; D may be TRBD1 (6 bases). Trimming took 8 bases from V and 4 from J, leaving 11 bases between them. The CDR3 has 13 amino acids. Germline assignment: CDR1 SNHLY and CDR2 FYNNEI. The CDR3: CASYRARTGELFF. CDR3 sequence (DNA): TGTGCCAGCTACAGGGCTCGCACCGGGGAGCTGTTTTTT. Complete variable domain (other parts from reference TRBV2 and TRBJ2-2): EPEVTQTPSHQVTQMGQEVILRCVPISNHLYFYWYRQILGQKVEFLVSFYNNEISEKSEIFDDQFSVERPDGSNFTLKIRSTKLEDSAMYFCASYRARTGELFFGEGSRLTVL.

This chain's CDR3 is CASSVGLSTDTQYF. The CDR3, as DNA: TGTGCCAGCAGCGTAGGTCTTAGCACAGATACGCAGTATTTT. J is TRBJ2-3 and V is TRBV9, with D unresolved. V lost 0 bases to trimming and J lost 0 bases, with 5 bases between them. The CDR3 extends over 14 amino acids. CDR1 is SGDLS and CDR2 is YYNGEE in the germline V gene.

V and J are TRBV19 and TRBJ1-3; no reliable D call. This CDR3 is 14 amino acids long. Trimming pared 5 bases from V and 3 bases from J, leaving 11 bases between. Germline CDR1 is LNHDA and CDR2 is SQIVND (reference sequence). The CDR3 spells CASSPGNFGNTIYF. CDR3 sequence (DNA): TGTGCCAGTAGTCCTGGGAATTTTGGAAACACCATATATTTT.

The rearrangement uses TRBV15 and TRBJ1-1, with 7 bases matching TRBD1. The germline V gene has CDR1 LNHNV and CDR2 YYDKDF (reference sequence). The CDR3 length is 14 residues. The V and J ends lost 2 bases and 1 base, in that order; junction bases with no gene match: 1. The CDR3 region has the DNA TGTGCCACCAGCAGAAGGACAGGGAACACTGAAGCTTTCTTT. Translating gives CATSRRTGNTEAFF.

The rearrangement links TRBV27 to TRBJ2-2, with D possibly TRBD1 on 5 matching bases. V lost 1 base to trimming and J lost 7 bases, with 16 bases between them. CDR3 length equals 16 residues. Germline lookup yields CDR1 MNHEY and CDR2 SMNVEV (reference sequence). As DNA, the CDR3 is TGTGCCAGCAGTTTATTTCGGACACTTAGGGGCGGGGAGCTGTTTTTT. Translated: CASSLFRTLRGGELFF.

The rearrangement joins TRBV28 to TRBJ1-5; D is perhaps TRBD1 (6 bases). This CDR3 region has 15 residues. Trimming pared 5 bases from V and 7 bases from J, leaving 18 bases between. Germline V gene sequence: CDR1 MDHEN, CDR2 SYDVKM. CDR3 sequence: CASSTSQGKSQPQHF. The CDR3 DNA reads TGTGCCAGCAGTACCTCACAGGGTAAGAGCCAGCCCCAGCATTTT.

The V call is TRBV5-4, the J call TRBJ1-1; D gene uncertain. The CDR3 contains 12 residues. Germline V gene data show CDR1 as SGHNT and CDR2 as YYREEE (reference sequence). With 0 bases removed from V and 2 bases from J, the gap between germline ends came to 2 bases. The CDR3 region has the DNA TGTGCCAGCAGCTTGGACAACACTGAAGCTTTCTTT. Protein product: CASSLDNTEAFF.

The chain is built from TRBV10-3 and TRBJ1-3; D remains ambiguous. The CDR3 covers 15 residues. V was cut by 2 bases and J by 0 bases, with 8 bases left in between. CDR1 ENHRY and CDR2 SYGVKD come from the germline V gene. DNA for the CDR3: TGTGCCATCAGTGAGCAGCTGAGCTCTGGAAACACCATATATTTT. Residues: CAISEQLSSGNTIYF.

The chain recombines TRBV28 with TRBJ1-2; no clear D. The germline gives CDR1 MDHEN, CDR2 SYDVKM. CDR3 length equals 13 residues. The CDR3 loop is CGCGDFRYYGYTF. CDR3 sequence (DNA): TGTGGGTGCGGAGACTTTAGGTACTATGGCTACACCTTC.

The CDR3 spells CASRPPLGTNSPLHF. CDR3 nucleotide sequence: TGTGCCAGCAGACCTCCCCTCGGGACGAATTCACCCCTCCACTTT. The chain has TRBV6-5 and TRBJ1-6; possible D gene TRBD1, 5 bases. CDR3 size: 15 residues. Per the germline V gene, CDR1 is MNHEY and CDR2 is SVGAGI. Trimming removed 6 bases at V and 7 bases at J, with 16 bases between.

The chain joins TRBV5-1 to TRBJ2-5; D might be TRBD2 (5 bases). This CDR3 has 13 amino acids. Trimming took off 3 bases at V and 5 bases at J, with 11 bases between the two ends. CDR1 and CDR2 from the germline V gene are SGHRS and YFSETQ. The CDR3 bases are TGCGCCAGCAGCTCCGGGCCTAGCGAGACCCAGTACTTC. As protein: CASSSGPSETQYF.

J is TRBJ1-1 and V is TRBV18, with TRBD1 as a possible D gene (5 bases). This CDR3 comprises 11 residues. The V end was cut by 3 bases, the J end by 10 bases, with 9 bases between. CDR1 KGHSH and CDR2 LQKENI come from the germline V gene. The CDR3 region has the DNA TGTGCCAGCTCACCGGGGGAAAGAGCTTTCTTT. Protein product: CASSPGERAFF.

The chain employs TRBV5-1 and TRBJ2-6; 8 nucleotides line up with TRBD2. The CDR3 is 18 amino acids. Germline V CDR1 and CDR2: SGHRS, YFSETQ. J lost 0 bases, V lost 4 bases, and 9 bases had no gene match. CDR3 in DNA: TGCGCCAGCAGCCCACGCGGGGGGATAAGCTCTGGGGCCAACGTCCTGACTTTC. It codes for CASSPRGGISSGANVLTF. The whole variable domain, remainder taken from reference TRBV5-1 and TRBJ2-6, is KAGVTQTPRYLIKTRGQQVTLSCSPISGHRSVSWYQQTPGQGLQFLFEYFSETQRNKGNFPGRFSGRQFSNSRSEMNVSTLELGDSALYLCASSPRGGISSGANVLTFGAGSRLTVL.

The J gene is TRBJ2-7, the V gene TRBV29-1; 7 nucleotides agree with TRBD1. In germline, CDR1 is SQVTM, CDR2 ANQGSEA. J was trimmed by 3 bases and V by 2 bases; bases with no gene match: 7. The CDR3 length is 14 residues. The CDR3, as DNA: TGCAGCGTTGAATCGGGACAGACGGGCTACGAGCAGTACTTC. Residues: CSVESGQTGYEQYF.

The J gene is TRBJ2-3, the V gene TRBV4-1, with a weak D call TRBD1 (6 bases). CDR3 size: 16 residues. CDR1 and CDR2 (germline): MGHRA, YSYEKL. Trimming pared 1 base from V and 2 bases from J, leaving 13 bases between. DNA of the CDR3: TGCGCCAGCAGCCAAGCCACGATGGGGGCCACAGATACGCAGTATTTT. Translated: CASSQATMGATDTQYF.

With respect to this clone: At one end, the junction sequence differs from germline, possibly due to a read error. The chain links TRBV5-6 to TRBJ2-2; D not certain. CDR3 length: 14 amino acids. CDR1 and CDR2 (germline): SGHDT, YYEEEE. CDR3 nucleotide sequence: TGTGCCAGCAGATTGGACGGGAACACCGGGGAGCTGTTTTTT. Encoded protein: CASRLDGNTGELFF.

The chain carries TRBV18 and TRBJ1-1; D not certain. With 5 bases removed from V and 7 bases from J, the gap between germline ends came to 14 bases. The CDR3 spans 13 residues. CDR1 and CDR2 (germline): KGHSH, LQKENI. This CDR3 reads CASSISPRGEAFF. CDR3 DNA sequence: TGTGCCAGCTCAATATCGCCCAGAGGTGAAGCTTTCTTT. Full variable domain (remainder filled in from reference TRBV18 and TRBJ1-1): NAGVMQNPRHLVRRRGQEARLRCSPMKGHSHVYWYRQLPEEGLKFMVYLQKENIIDESGMPKERFSAEFPKEGPSILRIQQVVRGDSAAYFCASSISPRGEAFFGQGTRLTVV.